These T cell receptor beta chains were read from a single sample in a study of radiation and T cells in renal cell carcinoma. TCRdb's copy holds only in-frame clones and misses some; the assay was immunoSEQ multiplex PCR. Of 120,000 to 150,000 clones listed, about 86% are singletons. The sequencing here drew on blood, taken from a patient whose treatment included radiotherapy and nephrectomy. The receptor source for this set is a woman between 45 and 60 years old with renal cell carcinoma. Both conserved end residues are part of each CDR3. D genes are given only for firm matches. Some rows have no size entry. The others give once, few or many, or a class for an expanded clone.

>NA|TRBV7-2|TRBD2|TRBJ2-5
TGTGCCAGCAGCTTGGGGAGGGTGCAAGAGACCCAGTACTTC
CASSLGRVQETQYF
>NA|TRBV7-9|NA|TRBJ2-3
TGTGCCAGCAGCCCTGCCCGGAATACGCAGTATTTT
CASSPARNTQYF
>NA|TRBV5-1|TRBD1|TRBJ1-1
TGCGCCAGCAGCTCGATGGCAGGGGGACGGAACACTGAAGCTTTCTTT
CASSSMAGGRNTEAFF
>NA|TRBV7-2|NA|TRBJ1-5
TGTGCCAGCAGCTTACAACCCGGCCTTCAGCCCCAGCATTTT
CASSLQPGLQPQHF
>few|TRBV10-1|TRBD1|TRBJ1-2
TGCGCCAGCAGTCGGGACAGAAATTCTAACTATGGCTACACCTTC
CASSRDRNSNYGYTF
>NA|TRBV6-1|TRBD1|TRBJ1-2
TGTGCCAGCAGGACAGGGGCCGCATCCTATGGCTACACCTTC
CASRTGAASYGYTF
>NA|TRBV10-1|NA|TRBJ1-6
TGCGCCAGCAGTGAAGGGGGTTCACCCCTCCACTTT
CASSEGGSPLHF
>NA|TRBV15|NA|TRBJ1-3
TGTGCCACCAGCAGAGCAGGGGACGGAAACACCATATATTTT
CATSRAGDGNTIYF
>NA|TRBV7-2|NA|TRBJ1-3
TGTGCCAGCAGCTTCAGGGTCTCCGCTGGAAACACCATATATTTT
CASSFRVSAGNTIYF
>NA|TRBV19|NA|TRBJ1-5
TGTGCCAGTGGGGGGGGAAACAATCAGCCCCAGCATTTT
CASGGGNNQPQHF
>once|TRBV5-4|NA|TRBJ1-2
TGTGCCAGCAGCCTGCGGATGGGTTATGGCTACACCTTC
CASSLRMGYGYTF
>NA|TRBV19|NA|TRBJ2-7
TGTGCCAGTAGCGACCCGCGGGGTGGGGAGCAGTACTTC
CASSDPRGGEQYF
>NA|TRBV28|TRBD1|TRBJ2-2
TGTGCCAGCAGGTTCCGGGACAGGGTGAACACCGGGGAGCTGTTTTTT
CASRFRDRVNTGELFF
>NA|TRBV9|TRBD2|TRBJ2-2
TGTGCCAGCAACCCTAGCGGGGGTAACACCGGGGAGCTGTTTTTT
CASNPSGGNTGELFF
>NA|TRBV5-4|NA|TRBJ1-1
TGTGCCAGCAGCTTGAATGGCCCTGAAGCTTTCTTT
CASSLNGPEAFF
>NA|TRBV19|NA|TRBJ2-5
TGTGCCAGTAGTATGAACAGTCAAGAGACCCAGTACTTC
CASSMNSQETQYF
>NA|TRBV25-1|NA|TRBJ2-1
TGTGCCAGCCGGGCCGCGGCCTACAATGAGCAGTTCTTC
CASRAAAYNEQFF
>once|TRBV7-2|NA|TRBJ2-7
TGTGCCAGCAGCAAAGAGGGCGCCTACGAGCAGTACTTC
CASSKEGAYEQYF
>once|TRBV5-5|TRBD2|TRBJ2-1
TGTGCCAGCATCATAGCGGGAGGGATCAATGAGCAGTTCTTC
CASIIAGGINEQFF
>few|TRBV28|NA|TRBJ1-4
TGTGCCAGCAGTTTACACAGGGAGGGCGAAAAACTGTTTTTT
CASSLHREGEKLFF
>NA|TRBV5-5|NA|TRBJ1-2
TGTGCCAGCAGCTTGGTTAGCGGTGACGGCTACACCTTC
CASSLVSGDGYTF
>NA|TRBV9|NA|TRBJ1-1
TGTGCCAGCAGCGCACGTATGAGTTTGGGGACTGAAGCTTTCTTT
CASSARMSLGTEAFF
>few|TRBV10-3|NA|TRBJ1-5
TGTGCCATCAGTGAGGGTCTACCCCAGCCCCAGCATTTT
CAISEGLPQPQHF
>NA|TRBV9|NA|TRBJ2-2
TGTGCCAGCAGCCTTTCCCAAAGGGCGAGCGGGGAGCTGTTTTTT
CASSLSQRASGELFF
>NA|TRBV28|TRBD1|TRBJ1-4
TGTGCCAGCAGACAGGGGGCGGAAAATGAAAAACTGTTTTTT
CASRQGAENEKLFF
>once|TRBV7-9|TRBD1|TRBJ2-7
TGTGCCAGCAGCCTGGGACAGGGCTACTCCTACGAGCAGTACTTC
CASSLGQGYSYEQYF
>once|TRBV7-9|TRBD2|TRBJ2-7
TGTGCCAGCAGCACGGAAGCGGGAGGCATTCACGAGCAGTACTTC
CASSTEAGGIHEQYF
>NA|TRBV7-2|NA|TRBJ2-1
TGTGCCAGCAGCTGGGACTTGAACAATGAGCAGTTCTTC
CASSWDLNNEQFF
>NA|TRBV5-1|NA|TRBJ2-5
TGCGCCAGCAGCTTGGGCGGGATGGAGACCCAGTACTTC
CASSLGGMETQYF
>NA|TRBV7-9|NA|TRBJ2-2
TGTGCCAGCAGCCCACACATTGACACCGGGGAGCTGTTTTTT
CASSPHIDTGELFF
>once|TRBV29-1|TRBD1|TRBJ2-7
TGCAGCGTGACCGGGACAGGGGGCGAGATCTACGAGCAGTACTTC
CSVTGTGGEIYEQYF
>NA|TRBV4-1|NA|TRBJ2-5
TGCGCCAGCAGCCAAGATTCGTCAGGGATGGTCGGGCAAGAGACCCAGTACTTC
CASSQDSSGMVGQETQYF
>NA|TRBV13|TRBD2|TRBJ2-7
TGTGCCAGCAGCTCAGATACTAGCGGGAGTTTCTACGAGCAGTACTTC
CASSSDTSGSFYEQYF
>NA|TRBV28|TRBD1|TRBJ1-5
TGTGCCAGCCAAAACACCGACAGGGGAGGTTGGCCCCAGCATTTT
CASQNTDRGGWPQHF
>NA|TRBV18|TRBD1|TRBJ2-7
TGTGCCAGCTCACCAAGTACAGGGGGTTCCTACGAGCAGTACTTC
CASSPSTGGSYEQYF
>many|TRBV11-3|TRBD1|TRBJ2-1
TGTGCCAGCAGCTCGGGACAGGGGACAATCGAGGAGCAGTTCTTC
CASSSGQGTIEEQFF
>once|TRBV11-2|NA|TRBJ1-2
TGTGCCAGCAGCTCCCTAAGGGGAGTTGGCTACACCTTC
CASSSLRGVGYTF
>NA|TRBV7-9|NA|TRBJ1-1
TGTGCCAGCAGCTTTAATCAGGGGAACACTGAAGCTTTCTTT
CASSFNQGNTEAFF
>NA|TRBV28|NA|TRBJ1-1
TGTGCCAGCTCTCGGGGGGGGTTGAACACTGAAGCTTTCTTT
CASSRGGLNTEAFF
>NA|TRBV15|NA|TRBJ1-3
TGTGCCACCAGCAGGGACAGTCCCTCTGGAAACACCATATATTTT
CATSRDSPSGNTIYF
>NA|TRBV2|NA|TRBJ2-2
TGTGCCAGCAAAAGACTAGGAACGCTGTACACCGGGGAGCTGTTTTTT
CASKRLGTLYTGELFF
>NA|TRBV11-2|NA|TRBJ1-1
TGTGCCAGCAGCCTCAAGCCTACAGGGACGACTGAAGCTTTCTTT
CASSLKPTGTTEAFF
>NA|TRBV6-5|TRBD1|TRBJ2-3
TGTGCCAGCAGTTACCGGCAGGGGGCGCCCACAGATACGCAGTATTTT
CASSYRQGAPTDTQYF
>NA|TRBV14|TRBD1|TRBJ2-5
TGTGCCAGCAGCCCCCGACAGGGCCGAGAGACCCAGTACTTC
CASSPRQGRETQYF
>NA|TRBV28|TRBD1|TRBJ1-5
TGTGCCAGCAGTTTGTCGGAGGGGGCCCCAATTGCGCCCCAGCATTTT
CASSLSEGAPIAPQHF
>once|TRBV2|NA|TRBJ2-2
TGTGCCAGCACATGGGCAGGGAACACCGGGGAGCTGTTTTTT
CASTWAGNTGELFF
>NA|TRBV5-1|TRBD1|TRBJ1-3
TGCGCCAGCAGCTTGCCCACGACAGGGGGCTCTGGAAACACCATATATTTT
CASSLPTTGGSGNTIYF
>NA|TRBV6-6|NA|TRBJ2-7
TGTGCCAGCAGTTACTCTTCCCGGAACTACGAGCAGTACTTC
CASSYSSRNYEQYF
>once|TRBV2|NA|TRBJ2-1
TGTGCCAGCACTGTGGGGTCCTACAATGAGCAGTTCTTC
CASTVGSYNEQFF
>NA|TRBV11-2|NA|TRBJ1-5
TGTGCCAGCAGCCCTACCGTTGGAAATCAGCCCCAGCATTTT
CASSPTVGNQPQHF
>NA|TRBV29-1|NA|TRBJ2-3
TGCAGCGTTGGAGAGGGGGTGAGCACAGATACGCAGTATTTT
CSVGEGVSTDTQYF
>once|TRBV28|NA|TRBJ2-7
TGTGCCAGCAGCCATCGCTTCCGATCCTGGGACTCCGAGCAGTACTTC
CASSHRFRSWDSEQYF
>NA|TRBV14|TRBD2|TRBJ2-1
TGTGCCAGCAGCCAACCGGGACTAGCAAACAATGAGCAGTTCTTC
CASSQPGLANNEQFF